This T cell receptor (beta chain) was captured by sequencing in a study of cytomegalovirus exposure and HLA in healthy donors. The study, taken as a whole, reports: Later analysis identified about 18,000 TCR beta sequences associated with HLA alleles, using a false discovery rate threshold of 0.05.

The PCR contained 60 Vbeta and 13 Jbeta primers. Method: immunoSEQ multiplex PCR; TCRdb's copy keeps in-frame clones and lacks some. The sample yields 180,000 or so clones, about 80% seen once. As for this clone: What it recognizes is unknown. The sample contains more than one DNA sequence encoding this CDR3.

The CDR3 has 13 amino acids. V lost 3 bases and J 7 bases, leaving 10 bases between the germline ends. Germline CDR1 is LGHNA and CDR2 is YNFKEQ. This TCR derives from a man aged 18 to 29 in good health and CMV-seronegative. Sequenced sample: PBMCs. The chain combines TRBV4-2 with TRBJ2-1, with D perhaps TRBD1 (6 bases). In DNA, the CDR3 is TGTGCCAGCAGCCAGAACAGGGCTAATGAGCAGTTCTTC. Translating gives CASSQNRANEQFF.